This T cell receptor beta chain was found in a study of OX40 agonist ivuxolimab in advanced cancers. About the study as a whole: Ivuxolimab, which targeted the costimulatory receptor OX40 (CD134), was an agonistic, fully human IgG2 monoclonal antibody. Intravenous ivuxolimab was administered to patients every 2 weeks at six dose levels: 0.01, 0.1, 0.3, 1.5, 3 and 10 mg/kg. Of the 50 to 55 patients in dose escalation, about 20 had hepatocellular carcinoma, approximately 15 had melanoma, 9 had renal cell carcinoma and 9 had head and neck cancer. In the dose-escalation cohort, 82.7% of patients were male, and the mean age was roughly 60 years, with a range of about 23 to 85. Prior anti-PD-1, anti-PD-L1 or anti-CTLA-4 therapy was permitted, and approximately 41% of dose-escalation patients had received checkpoint inhibitors. Three dose-escalation patients achieved partial responses, one with hepatocellular carcinoma and two with cutaneous melanoma. The point of sequencing TCRbeta in the periphery was to test whether ivuxolimab changed TCR sequence diversity and drove clonal T-cell expansion. The paper covers the monotherapy dose-escalation part of the phase I ivuxolimab trial, which included N = 52 patients. Study-level results and caveats: On average, CD8+ T cells showed more expanded clones than CD4+ T cells after ivuxolimab. Antigen specificity was not determined for the clonally expanded peripheral T cells. Low levels of normalized T-cell clonal expansion were also seen in some patients who did not respond. Clonal expansion of both CD4+ and CD8+ blood T cells was observed from baseline to week 6 at doses 0.1 to 3.0 mg/kg. In the 0.1-3.0 mg/kg groups, partial responders had among the lowest normalized peripheral clonal expansion, particularly in CD8+ T cells.

Patients with autoimmune disease history or receiving systemic immunosuppression were excluded from the trial. In every dose cohort, peripheral blood was drawn for TCR sequencing at baseline, cycle 4 day 1, and cycle 7 day 1. The samples were drawn from a first-in-human, open-label, multicenter phase I dose-escalation trial of ivuxolimab. The trial enrolled adults with locally advanced or metastatic head and neck squamous cell, hepatocellular, melanoma or renal cell carcinoma. Before TCR sequencing, CD4+ T cells and CD8+ T cells from peripheral blood were sorted into separate populations. For sequencing of the TCRbeta CDR3 region, genomic DNA was extracted from the sorted cells. The immunoSEQ Assay was used for sequencing of TCRbeta CDR3 regions. Imported from immuneACCESS, the table was reduced by TCRdb to in-frame sequences with V and J called. These copies leave out some clones; in studies compared against another copy, an unresolved V gene accounts for under half, and the cause of the remainder is not known. The sample table holds around 77,000 clones, of which 85% to 90% were seen once. The biggest ten clones account for approximately 0.94% of the sample.

This clone has a single count. The antigen this receptor binds is unknown. Base-call qualities are not available, and no considerably larger clone is one nucleotide away. This material consisted of CD4+ or CD8+ T cells sorted from blood, taken in a trial of the OX40 agonist ivuxolimab. The source of this sequence is an adult with an advanced solid tumor such as melanoma, head and neck, liver or kidney cancer.

The CDR3 corresponds to CASQQGPYEQYF. The base sequence is TGTGCCAGCCAACAGGGTCCCTACGAGCAGTACTTC. Here the chain combines TRBV25-1 and TRBJ2-7; D gene: possibly TRBD1, on 6 matching bases. In the germline V gene, CDR1 corresponds to MGHDK and CDR2 to SYGVNS. The cysteine opens and the phenylalanine closes a CDR3 of 12 amino acids. Only CDR3 DNA is held: 36 bases, read in frame from base 1. Between the V and J ends, shortened by 8 bases and 2 bases respectively, the junction contains 10 bases.